These T cell receptor beta chains were read from a single sample in a study of a mutant IDH1 vaccine in newly diagnosed glioma. Method: immunoSEQ multiplex PCR; TCRdb's copy keeps in-frame clones and lacks some. The sample has 60,000 to 65,000 clones, approximately 81% seen once. Their antigens remain unidentified. Sequenced here: PBMCs, sampled from a glioma patient whose treatment included an IDH1 peptide vaccine. Receptors were obtained from a man aged 25-45 years with glioma. Each CDR3 is given with its conserved first and last residue. Fields, in order: V gene, J gene, D gene, clone size, CDR3 protein, CDR3 DNA. A D gene is named only where the DNA matches it firmly. Not every row has a clone size; where given, it reads once, few, many or a size class.

TRBV11-2,TRBJ2-1,NA,NA,CASSLVSANEQFF,TGTGCCAGCAGCTTAGTGTCGGCTAATGAGCAGTTCTTC
TRBV2,TRBJ2-2,TRBD1,NA,CASRYRGTGELFF,TGTGCCAGCAGATACAGGGGTACCGGGGAGCTGTTTTTT
TRBV13,TRBJ1-1,TRBD1,NA,CASSLSPRLTGTGKKNTEAFF,TGTGCCAGCAGCTTATCTCCTCGTTTAACCGGGACAGGGAAAAAGAACACTGAAGCTTTCTTT
TRBV29-1,TRBJ1-2,NA,NA,CSVRRRYGYTF,TGCAGCGTAAGGCGGCGCTATGGCTACACCTTC
TRBV5-1,TRBJ2-2,TRBD2,NA,CASSLRKGLAGALINTGELFF,TGCGCCAGCAGCTTACGAAAAGGACTAGCGGGGGCACTCATCAACACCGGGGAGCTGTTTTTT
TRBV10-2,TRBJ1-2,NA,NA,CASSSVSGRNYGYTF,TGCGCCAGCAGTTCAGTGTCTGGTCGTAACTATGGCTACACCTTC
TRBV29-1,TRBJ1-1,NA,once,CSVLVPGWTEAFF,TGCAGCGTTCTGGTCCCAGGTTGGACTGAAGCTTTCTTT
TRBV7-6,TRBJ1-2,NA,once,CASSNQGTGYGYTF,TGTGCCAGCAGCAACCAGGGGACCGGCTATGGCTACACCTTC
TRBV4-2,TRBJ1-3,NA,NA,CASSPLFGSGNTIYF,TGTGCCAGCAGCCCTCTGTTTGGCTCTGGAAACACCATATATTTT
TRBV7-9,TRBJ1-3,NA,NA,CASSSPEGNTIYF,TGTGCCAGCAGCTCTCCGGAAGGAAACACCATATATTTT
TRBV6-5,TRBJ2-1,TRBD1,NA,CASNRRDRGNNEQFF,TGTGCCAGCAATAGACGTGACAGGGGTAACAATGAGCAGTTCTTC
TRBV7-2,TRBJ2-5,TRBD2,NA,CASSFGGGAIKTQYF,TGTGCCAGCAGCTTTGGCGGGGGGGCTATAAAGACCCAGTACTTC
TRBV4-1,TRBJ1-3,TRBD1,NA,CASSRPGQGFAKNTIYF,TGCGCCAGCAGCCGCCCGGGACAGGGTTTCGCGAAAAACACCATATATTTT